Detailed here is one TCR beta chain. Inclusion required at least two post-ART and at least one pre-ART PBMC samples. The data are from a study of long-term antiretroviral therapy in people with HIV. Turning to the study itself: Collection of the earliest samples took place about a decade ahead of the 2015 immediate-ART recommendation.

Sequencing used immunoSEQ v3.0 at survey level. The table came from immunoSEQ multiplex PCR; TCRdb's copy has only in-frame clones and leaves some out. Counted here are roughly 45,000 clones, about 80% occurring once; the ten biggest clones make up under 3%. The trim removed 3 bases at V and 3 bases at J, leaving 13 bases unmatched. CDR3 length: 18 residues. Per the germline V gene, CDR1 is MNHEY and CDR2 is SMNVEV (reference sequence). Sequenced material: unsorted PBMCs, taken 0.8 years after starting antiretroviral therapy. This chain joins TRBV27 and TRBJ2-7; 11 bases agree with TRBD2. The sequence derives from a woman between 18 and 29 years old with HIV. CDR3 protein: CASSLVGASSGRSYEQYF. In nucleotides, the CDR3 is TGTGCCAGCAGTTTGGTGGGAGCCTCTAGCGGGAGGAGCTACGAGCAGTACTTC.